This T cell receptor (beta chain) emerged from a study of cytomegalovirus exposure and HLA in healthy donors. The study's findings and limits: Likely technical artifact: a cluster of highly shared sequence variants.

The PCR had 60 Vbeta and 13 Jbeta primers. The data were produced by immunoSEQ multiplex PCR, yet TCRdb's version contains in-frame clones alone and is incomplete. The data show around 130,000 clones, with over 75% seen just once and around 1.6% held by the top ten. As concerns this clone: Its specificity is unknown.

Trimming took 2 bases from V and 5 from J, leaving 10 bases between them. Germline-derived CDR1 and CDR2 are SGHNT and YYREEE (reference sequence). The CDR3 consists of 13 residues. Sequences were obtained from PBMCs. The V call is TRBV5-4, the J call TRBJ1-1, with D maybe TRBD1 (5 bases). The clonotype originates from a woman aged 18-29 years in good health and CMV-seronegative. CDR3 in DNA: TGTGCCAGCAGCTTCGTCAGGGCAACTGAAGCTTTCTTT. Residues: CASSFVRATEAFF.